This TCR beta chain comes out of a study of early T cells in non-severe SARS-CoV-2 infection. Study at large: Sequencing targeted bulk RNA from unsorted whole blood, leaving chains unpaired. Study-wide results and caveats: Private and CD4 specificities were missed by VDJdb matching, skewed to anti-spike CD8.

This clonotype was picked up one time. Its antigen is currently unknown. Individual cDNA molecules carried attached unique molecular identifiers. TCRdb reprocessed the 5' RACE reads with MiXCR, giving one entry per CDR3 protein. The repertoire holds 74,000 or so distinct CDR3 sequences, with 9.5% to 15% as singletons. Germline-derived CDR1 and CDR2 are WSHSY and SAAADI. This CDR3 region has 11 residues. Trimming stripped 2 bases from V and 10 bases from J, with 8 bases between. Material: whole blood. V gene TRBV10-2 combines with J gene TRBJ1-1, with TRBD1 as a possible D gene (5 bases). This receptor was taken from an adult who was a healthcare worker with PCR-confirmed SARS-CoV-2 infection or an uninfected control (not recorded which). The CDR3 DNA sequence: TGCGCCAGCAGTGAGGCAGGGAGAGCTTTCTTT. It translates to CASSEAGRAFF.